What follows are 8 T cell receptor beta chains derived from one specimen sequenced in a study of tissue T cells after allogeneic stem cell transplantation. Clones were sequenced by immunoSEQ multiplex PCR, and TCRdb holds only the in-frame ones, with some missing. The sample carries over 6,000 clones, under 55% recorded once. The time point: mouse harvest day 7 after allogeneic transplant. Mouse grafts combined 10^7 T-cell-depleted bone marrow cells with 10^6 splenic CD5+ T cells. The sequencing input was gut tissue. The source is a female BALB/c mouse given C57BL/6 T cells with graft-versus-host disease after an allogeneic hematopoietic cell transplant.

Concerning this clone: Genes and germline come from the mouse. The read terminates 1 residue ahead of where the CDR3 ends, so the germline J gene completes it. The V call is TRBV26, the J call TRBJ1-1; D possibly corresponds to TRBD1 (6 bases). V was trimmed by 5 bases and J by 4 bases, leaving 11 bases between them. CDR3 length equals 13 residues. Germline CDR1 is KGHPV and CDR2 is FQNQEV (reference sequence). CDR3 loop: CASSGGRGTEVFF. CDR3 DNA (partial): TGTGCCAGCAGTGGGGGCAGAGGCACAGAAGTCTTC.

This clone appeared once. All gene names here are mouse names. The read ends 1 residue early relative to the CDR3; the germline J gene fills the gap. This chain joins TRBV26 and TRBJ2-1; D uncertain. The CDR3 consists of 13 residues. Germline CDR1 reads KGHPV; CDR2 reads FQNQEV (reference sequence). V lost 3 bases and J 3 bases, leaving 6 bases between the germline ends. The sequenced part of the CDR3 DNA is TGTGCCAGCAGTCTTTACAGCTATGCTGAGCAGTTC. Translation: CASSLYSYAEQF. The full CDR3 protein reads CASSLYSYAEQFF.

This clone is medium-sized in the sample. The genes and germline here are from mouse. The read stops 1 residue short of the end of the CDR3; the missing end is completed from the germline J gene. This chain links TRBV16 with TRBJ2-1; D is unclear. From germline, CDR1 is SGHSA and CDR2 FRNQAP. Trimming shortened V by 3 bases and J by 1 base, and 4 bases separated the two germline ends. The CDR3 is 13 residues long. CDR3 DNA (partial): TGTGCAAGCAGCTTGGACAACTATGCTGAGCAGTTC. Its translation: CASSLDNYAEQF. In full, the CDR3 reads CASSLDNYAEQFF.

With respect to this clone: The germline and genes are mouse ones. The CDR3 end lies 1 residue beyond the end of the read and is filled in from the germline J gene. This chain joins TRBV16 and TRBJ2-5, with D possibly matching TRBD2 (6 bases). Trimming shortened V by 5 bases and J by 0 bases, and 9 bases separated the two germline ends. CDR1 is SGHSA and CDR2 is FRNQAP in the germline V gene. This CDR3 spans 14 amino acids. Partial CDR3 DNA: TGTGCAAGCAGCCCCGGGACTAACCAAGACACCCAGTAC. The encoded protein is CASSPGTNQDTQY. The complete CDR3 protein is CASSPGTNQDTQYF.

This clone was counted once. Gene names refer to mouse genes. Read sequence stops 1 residue before the CDR3 end, and the germline J gene provides the missing end. The chain joins TRBV26 to TRBJ2-4; D is unclear. The V end was cut by 1 base, the J end by 1 base, with 6 bases between. This CDR3 region has 14 residues. Germline V gene sequence: CDR1 KGHPV, CDR2 FQNQEV (reference sequence). The part of the CDR3 DNA that was read is TGTGCCAGCAGTCTGTTCGGAGGTCAAAACACCTTGTAC. The encoded protein is CASSLFGGQNTLY. The full-length CDR3 reads as CASSLFGGQNTLYF.

Concerning this clone itself: Genes here carry mouse names. The read halts 1 residue ahead of the CDR3 end, with the missing end drawn from the germline J gene. V is TRBV12-1 and J is TRBJ2-2; D may be TRBD1 (6 bases). This CDR3 has 15 amino acids. V dropped 2 bases and J dropped 0 bases, with 9 bases sitting between them. Germline V gene lookup returns CDR1 SGHSN and CDR2 HYEKVE. This CDR3 reads CASSRDNPNTGQLYF. The CDR3 DNA, read in part, is TGTGCCAGCTCTCGGGACAATCCAAACACCGGGCAGCTCTAC.

As concerns this clone: Germline and genes here are mouse. The observed sequence ends 1 residue before the CDR3 terminus, with the missing tail filled in from the germline J gene. The gene calls are TRBV14 and TRBJ2-5; D is unclear. Deletions cut 0 bases from V and 4 bases from J, with 6 bases between. The germline V gene encodes CDR1 SGHDT and CDR2 FRDEAV. The CDR3 has 13 amino acids. The CDR3 spells CASSFSGKDTQYF. The sequenced part of the CDR3 DNA is TGTGCCAGCAGTTTCTCCGGGAAAGACACCCAGTAC.

Only a few counts were recorded for this clone. The genes and germline here are from mouse. With the read ending 1 residue before the CDR3 end, the germline J gene is used to fill in that end. The chain carries TRBV23 and TRBJ2-2; the D call TRBD1 from the table was never checked on the DNA. Germline values: CDR1 KGHTA, CDR2 FQNQQP. The CDR3 contains 14 residues. The CDR3 DNA, read in part, is TGCTCCAGCAGTCCGGACACAAACACCGGGCAGCTCTAC. Amino acids: CSSSPDTNTGQLY. In full, the CDR3 is CSSSPDTNTGQLYF.